This entry concerns a single TCR beta chain. Its antigen remains unknown. TCRdb's table, derived via immunoSEQ multiplex PCR, lists solely in-frame clones and lacks some. The profile shows about 600,000 clones, roughly 96% of them singletons. Selected positively for CCR7 and CD45RO-negative, naive CD8 cells excluded terminally differentiated effector memory CD45RA+ cells. Every donor was a Caucasian adult from Nashville, Tennessee. The data derive from a study of shared clonotypes between healthy human individuals. Study context: Each donor contributed plates that comprised three CD4 naive, three CD4 memory, two CD8 naive and one CD8 memory.

Study conclusions and caveats: Apart from blood, nothing was sampled; tissue repertoires likely differ. Lower generation probabilities were found for non-shared clonotypes than for those shared by all four donors.

This clonotype originated in a woman in her thirties in good health. Sequenced sample: naive CD8+ T cells sorted from blood.

CDR3 coding DNA: TGTGCCAGTAGTGGGTCGCGAGACATGAACACTGAAGCTTTCTTT. It codes for CASSGSRDMNTEAFF. The chain has TRBV19 and TRBJ1-1; D is unresolved. Germline V gene sequence: CDR1 LNHDA, CDR2 SQIVND (reference sequence). V gave up 5 bases and J gave up 0 bases, with 13 bases separating them. This CDR3 is built from 15 residues. Filled out from reference TRBV19 and TRBJ1-1, the complete variable domain reads DGGITQSPKYLFRKEGQNVTLSCEQNLNHDAMYWYRQDPGQGLRLIYYSQIVNDFQKGDIAEGYSVSREKKESFPLTVTSAQKNPTAFYLCASSGSRDMNTEAFFGQGTRLTVV.